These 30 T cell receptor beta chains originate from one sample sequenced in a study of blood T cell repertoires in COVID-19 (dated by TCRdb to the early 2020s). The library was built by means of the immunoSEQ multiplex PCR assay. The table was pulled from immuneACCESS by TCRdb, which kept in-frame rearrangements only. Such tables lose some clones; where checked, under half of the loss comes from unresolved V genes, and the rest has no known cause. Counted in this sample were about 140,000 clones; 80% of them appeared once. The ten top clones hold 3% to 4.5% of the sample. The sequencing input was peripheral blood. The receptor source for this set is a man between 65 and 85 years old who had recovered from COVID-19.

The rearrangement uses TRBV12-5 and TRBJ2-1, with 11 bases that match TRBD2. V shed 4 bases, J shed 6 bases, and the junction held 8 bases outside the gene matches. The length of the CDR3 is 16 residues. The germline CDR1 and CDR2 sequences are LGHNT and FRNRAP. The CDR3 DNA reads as TGTGCTAGTGGTTCGAGACTAGCGGGACCTGGCAATGAGCAGTTCTTC. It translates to CASGSRLAGPGNEQFF.

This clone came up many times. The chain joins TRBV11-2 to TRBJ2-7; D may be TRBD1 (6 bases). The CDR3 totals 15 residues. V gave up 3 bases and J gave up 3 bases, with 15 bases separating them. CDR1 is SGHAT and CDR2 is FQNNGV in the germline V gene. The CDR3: CASSFMGKGGYEQYF. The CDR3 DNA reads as TGTGCCAGCAGCTTTATGGGGAAAGGGGGCTACGAGCAGTACTTC.

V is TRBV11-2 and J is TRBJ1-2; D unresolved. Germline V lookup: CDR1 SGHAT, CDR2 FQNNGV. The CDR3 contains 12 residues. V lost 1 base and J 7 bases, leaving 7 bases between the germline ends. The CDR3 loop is CASSLGGSGYTF. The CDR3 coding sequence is TGTGCCAGCAGCTTAGGCGGAAGTGGCTACACCTTC.

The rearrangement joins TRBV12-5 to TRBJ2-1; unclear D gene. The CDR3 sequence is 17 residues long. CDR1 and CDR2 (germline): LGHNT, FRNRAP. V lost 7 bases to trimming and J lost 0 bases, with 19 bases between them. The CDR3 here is CASVKNFIFGSYNEQFF. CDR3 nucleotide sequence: TGTGCTAGTGTCAAGAACTTTATTTTCGGCTCCTACAATGAGCAGTTCTTC.

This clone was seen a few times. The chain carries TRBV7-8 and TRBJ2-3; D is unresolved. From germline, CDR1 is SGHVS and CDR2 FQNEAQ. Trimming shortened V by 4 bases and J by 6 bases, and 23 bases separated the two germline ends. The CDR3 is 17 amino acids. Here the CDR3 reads CASSSAYNPLGEDTQYF. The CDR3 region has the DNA TGTGCCAGCAGCTCAGCTTACAATCCCCTCGGAGAGGATACGCAGTATTTT.

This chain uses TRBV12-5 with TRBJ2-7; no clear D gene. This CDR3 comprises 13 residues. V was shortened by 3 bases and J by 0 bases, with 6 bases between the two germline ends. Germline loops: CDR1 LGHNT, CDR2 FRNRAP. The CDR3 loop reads CASGFGASYEQYF. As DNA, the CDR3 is TGTGCTAGTGGTTTCGGAGCCTCCTACGAGCAGTACTTC.

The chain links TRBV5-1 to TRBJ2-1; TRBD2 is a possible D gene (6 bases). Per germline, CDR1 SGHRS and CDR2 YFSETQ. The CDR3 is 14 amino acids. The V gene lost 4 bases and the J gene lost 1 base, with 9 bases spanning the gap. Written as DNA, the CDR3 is TGCGCCAGCAGCCCGGGAGTATCCTACAATGAGCAGTTCTTC. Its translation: CASSPGVSYNEQFF.

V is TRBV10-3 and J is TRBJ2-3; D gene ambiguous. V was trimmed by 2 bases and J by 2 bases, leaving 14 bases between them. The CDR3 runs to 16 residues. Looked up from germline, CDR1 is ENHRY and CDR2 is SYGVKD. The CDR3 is CAISEGASGSTDTQYF. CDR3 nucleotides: TGTGCCATCAGTGAGGGAGCCTCTGGCTCCACAGATACGCAGTATTTT.

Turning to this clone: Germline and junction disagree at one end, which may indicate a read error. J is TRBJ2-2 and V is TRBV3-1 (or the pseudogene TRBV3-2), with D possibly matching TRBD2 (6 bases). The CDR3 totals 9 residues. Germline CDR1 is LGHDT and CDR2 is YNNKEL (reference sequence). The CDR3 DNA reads TGTGCCAGCGGGCGGGGAGCTGTTTTT. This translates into CASGRGAVF.

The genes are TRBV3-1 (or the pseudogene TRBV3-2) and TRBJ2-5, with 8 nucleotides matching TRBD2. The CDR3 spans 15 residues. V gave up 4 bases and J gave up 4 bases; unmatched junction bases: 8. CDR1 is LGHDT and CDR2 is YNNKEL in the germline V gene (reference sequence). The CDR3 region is CASSRFERERETQYF. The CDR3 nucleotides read TGTGCCAGCAGCCGTTTTGAGCGGGAGAGAGAGACCCAGTACTTC.

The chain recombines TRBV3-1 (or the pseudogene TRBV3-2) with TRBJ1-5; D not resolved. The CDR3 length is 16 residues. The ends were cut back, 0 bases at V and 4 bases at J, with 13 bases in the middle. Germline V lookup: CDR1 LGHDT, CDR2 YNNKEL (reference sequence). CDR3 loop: CASSQDRTDNNQPQHF. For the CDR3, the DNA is TGTGCCAGCAGCCAAGATAGAACAGATAATAATCAGCCCCAGCATTTT.

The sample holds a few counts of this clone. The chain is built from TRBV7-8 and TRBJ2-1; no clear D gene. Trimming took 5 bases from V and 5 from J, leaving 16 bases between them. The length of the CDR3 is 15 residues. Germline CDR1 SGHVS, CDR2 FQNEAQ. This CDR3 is CASSPSGISDNEQFF. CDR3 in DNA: TGTGCCAGCAGCCCTTCAGGTATATCCGACAATGAGCAGTTCTTC.

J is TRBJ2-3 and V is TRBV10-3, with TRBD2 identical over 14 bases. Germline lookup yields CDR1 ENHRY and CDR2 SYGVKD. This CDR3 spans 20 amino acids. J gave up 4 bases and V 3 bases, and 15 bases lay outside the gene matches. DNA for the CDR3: TGTGCCATCAGTGACCCAGGGGGGACTAGCGGGAGAGGTGGATCAGATACGCAGTATTTT. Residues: CAISDPGGTSGRGGSDTQYF.

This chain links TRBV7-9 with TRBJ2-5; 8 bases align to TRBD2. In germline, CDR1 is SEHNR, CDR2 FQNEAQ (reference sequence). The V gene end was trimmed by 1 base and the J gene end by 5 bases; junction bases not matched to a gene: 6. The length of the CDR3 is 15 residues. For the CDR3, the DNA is TGTGCCAGCAGCTTAGGCGGGAGGATTTCGGAGACCCAGTACTTC. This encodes CASSLGGRISETQYF.

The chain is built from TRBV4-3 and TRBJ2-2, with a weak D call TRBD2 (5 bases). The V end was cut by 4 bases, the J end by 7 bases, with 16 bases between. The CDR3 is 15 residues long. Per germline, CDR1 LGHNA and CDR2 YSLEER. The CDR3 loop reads CASSPSGSVGGELFF. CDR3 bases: TGCGCCAGCAGCCCTAGTGGGAGTGTCGGCGGGGAGCTGTTTTTT.

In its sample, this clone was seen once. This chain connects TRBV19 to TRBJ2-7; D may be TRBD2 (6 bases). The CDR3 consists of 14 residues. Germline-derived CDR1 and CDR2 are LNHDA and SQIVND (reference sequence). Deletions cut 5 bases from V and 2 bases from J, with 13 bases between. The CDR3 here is CASSSRGGTYEQYF. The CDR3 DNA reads TGTGCCAGTAGTTCTCGGGGAGGCACCTACGAGCAGTACTTC. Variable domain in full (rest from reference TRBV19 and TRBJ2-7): DGGITQSPKYLFRKEGQNVTLSCEQNLNHDAMYWYRQDPGQGLRLIYYSQIVNDFQKGDIAEGYSVSREKKESFPLTVTSAQKNPTAFYLCASSSRGGTYEQYFGPGTRLTVT.

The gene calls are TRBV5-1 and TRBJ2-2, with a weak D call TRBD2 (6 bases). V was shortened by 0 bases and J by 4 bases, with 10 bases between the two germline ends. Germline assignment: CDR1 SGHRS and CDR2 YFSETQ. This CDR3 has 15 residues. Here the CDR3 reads CASSLVGSGTGELFF. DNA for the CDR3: TGCGCCAGCAGCTTGGTCGGGAGTGGCACCGGGGAGCTGTTTTTT.

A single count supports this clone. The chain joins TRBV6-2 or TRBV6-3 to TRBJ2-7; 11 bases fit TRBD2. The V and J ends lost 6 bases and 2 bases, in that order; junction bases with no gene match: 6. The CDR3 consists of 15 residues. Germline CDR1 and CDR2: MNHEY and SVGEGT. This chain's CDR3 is CASSRGTSGTYEQYF. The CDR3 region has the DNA TGTGCCAGCAGCCGCGGGACTAGCGGAACCTACGAGCAGTACTTC.

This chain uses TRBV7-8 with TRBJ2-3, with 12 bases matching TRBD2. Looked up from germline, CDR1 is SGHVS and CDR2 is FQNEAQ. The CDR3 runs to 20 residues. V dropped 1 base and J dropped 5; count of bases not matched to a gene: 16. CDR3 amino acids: CASSLVWGARLAGDEDTQYF. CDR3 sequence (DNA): TGTGCCAGCAGCTTAGTTTGGGGGGCGAGACTAGCGGGAGATGAAGATACGCAGTATTTT.

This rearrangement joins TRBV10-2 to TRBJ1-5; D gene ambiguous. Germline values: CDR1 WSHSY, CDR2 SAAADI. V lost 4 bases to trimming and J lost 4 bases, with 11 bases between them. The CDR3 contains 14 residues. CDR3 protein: CASSARAGNQPQHF. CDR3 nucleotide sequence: TGCGCCAGCAGTGCCCGGGCGGGGAATCAGCCCCAGCATTTT.

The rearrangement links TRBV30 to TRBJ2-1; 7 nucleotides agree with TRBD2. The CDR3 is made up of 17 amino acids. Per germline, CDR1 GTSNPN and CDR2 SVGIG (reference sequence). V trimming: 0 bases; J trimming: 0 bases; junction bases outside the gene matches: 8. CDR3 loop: CAWSVGRAKSSYNEQFF. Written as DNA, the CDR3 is TGTGCCTGGAGTGTGGGGAGGGCCAAGAGCTCCTACAATGAGCAGTTCTTC.

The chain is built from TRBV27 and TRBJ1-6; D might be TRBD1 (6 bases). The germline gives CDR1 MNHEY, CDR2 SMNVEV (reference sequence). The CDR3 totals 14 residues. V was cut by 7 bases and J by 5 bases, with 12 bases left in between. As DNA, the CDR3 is TGTGCCAGCAAACCACAGGGAAATAATTCACCCCTCCACTTT. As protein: CASKPQGNNSPLHF.

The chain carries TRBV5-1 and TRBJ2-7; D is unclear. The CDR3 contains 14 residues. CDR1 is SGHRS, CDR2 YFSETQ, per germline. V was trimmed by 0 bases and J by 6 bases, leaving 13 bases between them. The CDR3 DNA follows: TGCGCCAGCAGCTTGGCACAGTCACCCCTCGAGCAGTACTTC. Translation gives CASSLAQSPLEQYF.

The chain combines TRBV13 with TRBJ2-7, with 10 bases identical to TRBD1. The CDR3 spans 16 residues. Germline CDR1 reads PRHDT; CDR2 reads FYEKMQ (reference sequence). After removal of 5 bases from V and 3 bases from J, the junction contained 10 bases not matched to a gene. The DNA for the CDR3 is TGTGCCAGCAGCCCATCCCCAGGGACAGGGGTCTACGAGCAGTACTTC. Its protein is CASSPSPGTGVYEQYF.

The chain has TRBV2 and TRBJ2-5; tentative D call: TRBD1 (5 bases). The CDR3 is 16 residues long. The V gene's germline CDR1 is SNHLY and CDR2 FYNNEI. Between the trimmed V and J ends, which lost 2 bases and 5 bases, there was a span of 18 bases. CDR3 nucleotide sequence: TGTGCCAGCAGTGAAACTTGGACACGGCCGAGGGAGACCCAGTACTTC. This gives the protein CASSETWTRPRETQYF.

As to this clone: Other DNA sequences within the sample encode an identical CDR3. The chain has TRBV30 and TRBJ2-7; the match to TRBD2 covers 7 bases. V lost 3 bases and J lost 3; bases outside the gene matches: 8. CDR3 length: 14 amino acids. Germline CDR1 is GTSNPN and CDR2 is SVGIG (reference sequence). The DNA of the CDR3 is TGTGCCTGGAGCCGGACTAGTGACGTCTACGAGCAGTACTTC. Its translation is CAWSRTSDVYEQYF. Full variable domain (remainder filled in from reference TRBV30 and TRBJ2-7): SQTIHQWPATLVQPVGSPLSLECTVEGTSNPNLYWYRQAAGRGLQLLFYSVGIGQISSEVPQNLSASRPQDRQFILSSKKLLLSDSGFYLCAWSRTSDVYEQYFGPGTRLTVT.

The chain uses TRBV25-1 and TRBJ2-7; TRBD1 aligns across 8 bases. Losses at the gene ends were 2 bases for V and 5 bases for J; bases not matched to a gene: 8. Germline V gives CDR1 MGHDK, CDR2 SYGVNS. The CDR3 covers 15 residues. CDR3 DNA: TGTGCCAGCAGTGAAGGCGGGGCAGGGGGCCACGAGCAGTACTTC. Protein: CASSEGGAGGHEQYF.

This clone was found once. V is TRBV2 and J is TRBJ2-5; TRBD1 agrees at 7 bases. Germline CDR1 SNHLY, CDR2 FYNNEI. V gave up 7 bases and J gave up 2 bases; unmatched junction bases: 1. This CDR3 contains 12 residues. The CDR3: CASTRGQETQYF. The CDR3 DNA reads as TGTGCCAGCACCAGGGGGCAAGAGACCCAGTACTTC.

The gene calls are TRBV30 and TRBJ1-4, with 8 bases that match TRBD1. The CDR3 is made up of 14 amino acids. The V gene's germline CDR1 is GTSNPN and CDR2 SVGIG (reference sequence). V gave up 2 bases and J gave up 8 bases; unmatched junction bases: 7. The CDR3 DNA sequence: TGTGCCTGGAGTTTGGACAGGGAGGAGGAAAAACTGTTTTTT. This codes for CAWSLDREEEKLFF.

The CDR3 reads CATRARQGGPDTQYF. The CDR3 DNA follows: TGTGCCACCAGAGCCCGACAGGGTGGCCCAGATACGCAGTATTTT. This chain connects TRBV15 to TRBJ2-3; TRBD1 aligns across 7 bases. J gave up 4 bases and V 6 bases, and 10 bases lay outside the gene matches. Germline loops: CDR1 LNHNV, CDR2 YYDKDF (reference sequence). The CDR3 runs 15 residues.